This T cell receptor beta chain was recovered during a study of blood T cell repertoires in COVID-19. Study-level information: Italy, Spain and the United States were the sources of the convalescent and acute COVID-19 samples. The cDNA or gDNA used as material had been derived from T cells, B-cell-depleted T cells, or PBMCs.

Under the authors' procedure: Researchers report that nucleated cell counts were estimated from reference gene primer amplification. Clones were read by immunoSEQ multiplex PCR, and TCRdb kept only the in-frame ones, dropping some. The D gene and trimming were derived from the DNA, and the V and J assignments and clone size from that table. Among some 250,000 clones listed, around 85% were seen once. Germline V lookup: CDR1 LGHDT, CDR2 YNNKEL (reference sequence). This CDR3 has 16 amino acids. V lost 3 bases, J lost 1 base, and 7 bases stayed unmatched. The clonotype was recovered from a woman of 80 years or more with acute or convalescent COVID-19. The material sequenced was peripheral blood. This chain uses TRBV3-1 (or the pseudogene TRBV3-2) with TRBJ1-1; TRBD1 matches 8 bases. CDR3 sequence (DNA): TGTGCCAGCAGCCACTGGGGACAGGCAGCGAACACTGAAGCTTTCTTT. This gives the protein CASSHWGQAANTEAFF.